The subject of this entry is one T cell receptor (beta chain). The sample comes from a study of blood T cell repertoires in COVID-19. Method: immunoSEQ multiplex PCR; TCRdb's copy keeps in-frame clones and lacks some. The sample yields hundreds of thousands of clones, around 91% seen once. Each recovered donor of Cohort 3 presented with two negative PCRs, clearance, or symptom resolution. The CDR3 consists of 13 residues. Trimming took 3 bases from V and 7 from J, leaving 15 bases between them. Germline assignment: CDR1 SQVTM and CDR2 ANQGSEA. The sequence came from a man between 18 and 29 years old who had recovered from COVID-19. The sample comprised PBMCs or T cells enriched from blood (not recorded which). The V call is TRBV29-1, the J call TRBJ1-2; TRBD1 is a possible D gene (5 bases). CDR3 sequence reads: CSVDPSGGTGYTF. The CDR3 bases are TGCAGCGTTGACCCGAGCGGGGGTACTGGCTACACCTTC. The variable domain in full, completed from reference TRBV29-1 and TRBJ1-2, reads SAVISQKPSRDICQRGTSLTIQCQVDSQVTMMFWYRQQPGQSLTLIATANQGSEATYESGFVIDKFPISRPNLTFSTLTVSNMSPEDSSIYLCSVDPSGGTGYTFGSGTRLTVV.